This T cell receptor beta chain emerged from a study of cytomegalovirus exposure and HLA in healthy donors. PCR involved 60 Vbeta and 13 Jbeta primers. Assay: immunoSEQ multiplex PCR; the TCRdb copy retains only in-frame clones and omits some. The table records tens of thousands of clones, approximately 60% of them present only once. This clone was counted a few times. This CDR3 is built from 16 residues. Trimming pared 2 bases from V and 2 bases from J, leaving 10 bases between. Germline CDR1 reads MNHEY; CDR2 reads SVGAGI. Specimen: PBMCs. This sequence was found in a woman aged 45-65 years in good health and CMV-seropositive. The rearrangement uses TRBV6-5 and TRBJ1-6; the D gene is possibly TRBD1 (5 bases). CDR3 bases: TGTGCCAGCAGTTACCAGGGTGTAACCTATAATTCACCCCTCCACTTT. As protein: CASSYQGVTYNSPLHF.